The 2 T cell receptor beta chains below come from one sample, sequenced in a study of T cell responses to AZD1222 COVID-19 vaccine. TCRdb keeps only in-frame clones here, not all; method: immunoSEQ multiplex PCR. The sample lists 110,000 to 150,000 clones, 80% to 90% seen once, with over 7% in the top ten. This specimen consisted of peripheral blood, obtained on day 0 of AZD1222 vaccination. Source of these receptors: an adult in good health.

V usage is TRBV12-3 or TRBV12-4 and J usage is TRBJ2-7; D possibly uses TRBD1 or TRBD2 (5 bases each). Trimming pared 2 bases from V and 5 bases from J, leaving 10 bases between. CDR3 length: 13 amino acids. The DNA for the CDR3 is TGTGCCAGCAGTTTAAATCGAGGGGACGAGCAGTACTTC. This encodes CASSLNRGDEQYF.

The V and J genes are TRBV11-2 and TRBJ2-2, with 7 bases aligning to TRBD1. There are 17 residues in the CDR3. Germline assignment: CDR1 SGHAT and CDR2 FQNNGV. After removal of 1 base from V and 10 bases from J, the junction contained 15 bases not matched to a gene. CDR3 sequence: CASSLVWGTGAGAELFF. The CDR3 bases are TGTGCCAGCAGCTTAGTCTGGGGAACAGGGGCTGGCGCGGAGCTGTTTTTT. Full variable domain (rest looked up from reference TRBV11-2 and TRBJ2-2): EAGVAQSPRYKIIEKRQSVAFWCNPISGHATLYWYQQILGQGPKLLIQFQNNGVVDDSQLPKDRFSAERLKGVDSTLKIQPAKLEDSAVYLCASSLVWGTGAGAELFFGEGSRLTVL.